The rows below give T cell receptor beta chains drawn from one sample of a study of T cell responses to AZD1222 COVID-19 vaccine. The table came from immunoSEQ multiplex PCR; TCRdb's copy has only in-frame clones and leaves some out. The data show 150,000 or so clones, 90% to 95% seen once. Material: peripheral blood, obtained on day 0 of AZD1222 vaccination. The source is an adult in good health. CDR3s include the opening cysteine and the closing phenylalanine or tryptophan. The D gene is left open where the match is weak. Not every row has a clone size; where given, it reads once, few, many or a size class.

d_call j_call v_call clone_size cdr3_nt cdr3_aa
. TRBJ2-5 TRBV19 . TGTGCCAGTAGCCGAATAGGGTACCAAGAGACCCAGTACTTC CASSRIGYQETQYF
. TRBJ1-3 TRBV3-1/TRBV3-2 once TGTGCCAGCAGCCATTGGCATTCTGGAAACACCATATATTTT CASSHWHSGNTIYF
TRBD2 TRBJ2-1 TRBV9 . TGTGCCAGCGGGGTAGCGGGGCTCAATGAGCAGTTCTTC CASGVAGLNEQFF
TRBD2 TRBJ2-7 TRBV2 . TGTGCCAGCAAGGGGCTAGCGGGGGCCACCTACGAGCAGTACTTC CASKGLAGATYEQYF
TRBD1 TRBJ1-6 TRBV27 once TGTGCCAGCAGTTTGAGTCAGGGGGTTAATTCACCCCTCCACTTT CASSLSQGVNSPLHF
. TRBJ1-4 TRBV18 . TGTGCCAGCTCACGCGGGATAGAGATTGAAAAACTGTTTTTT CASSRGIEIEKLFF
TRBD1 TRBJ1-4 TRBV9 . TGTGCCAGCAGCGTAGGGGGACAGGTTAATGAAAAACTGTTTTTT CASSVGGQVNEKLFF
. TRBJ2-7 TRBV11-3 . TGTGCCAGCAGTACCTCGGGGCTACTTCTCGCCGAGCAGTACTTC CASSTSGLLLAEQYF
. TRBJ1-1 TRBV19 . TGTGCCAGTGGGACTAATATGAACACTGAAGCTTTCTTT CASGTNMNTEAFF
. TRBJ1-2 TRBV20-1 . TGCAGTGCAGACAGCCTCTATGGCTACACCTTC CSADSLYGYTF
TRBD2 TRBJ2-5 TRBV7-9 . TGTGCCAGCAGCTTAGGGTTAGCGGGGATAGAGACCCAGTACTTC CASSLGLAGIETQYF
TRBD2 TRBJ2-1 TRBV30 . TGTGCCTGGAGTGTACGAGGGGGACTAGCCACAAATGAGCAGTTCTTC CAWSVRGGLATNEQFF
. TRBJ2-5 TRBV6-1 . TGTGCCAGCAGTGAAGGCACAATGATGGGAAAGACCCAGTACTTC CASSEGTMMGKTQYF
TRBD1 TRBJ2-2 TRBV29-1 . TGCAGCGTTGTGGGACAGGGCCCCGGGGAGCTGTTTTTT CSVVGQGPGELFF
TRBD2 TRBJ2-6 TRBV15 . TGTGCCACCAGCAGAGGGACTAGTCCTGGGGCCAACGTCCTGACTTTC CATSRGTSPGANVLTF
TRBD2 TRBJ2-1 TRBV18 . TGTGCCAGCTCACGACTAGCGAGGTACAATGAGCAGTTCTTC CASSRLARYNEQFF
. TRBJ2-3 TRBV5-4 . TGTGCCAGCTCCTTCACAGATACGCAGTATTTT CASSFTDTQYF
. TRBJ1-1 TRBV27 . TGTGCCACCTCACAGGGACCTTTCACTGAAGCTTTCTTT CATSQGPFTEAFF
. TRBJ2-5 TRBV27 . TGTGCCAGCAGTTTATGGGGCCAAGAGACCCAGTACTTC CASSLWGQETQYF
. TRBJ1-2 TRBV10-3 . TGTGCCATCAGGGTCCAGGGGATGCGGGGCTACACCTTC CAIRVQGMRGYTF
. TRBJ1-2 TRBV12-3/TRBV12-4 . TGTGCCAGCAGCCCCCGGACGCCCGGGGGCTACACCTTC CASSPRTPGGYTF
. TRBJ1-2 TRBV24-1 . TGTGCCACCAGTGAGCACCGGGGCAGGAGAAGCCTGAACTATGGCTACACCTTC CATSEHRGRRSLNYGYTF
. TRBJ2-7 TRBV7-2 . TGTGCCAGCAGCTCTACCGAGGGAGCCGAGCAGTACTTC CASSSTEGAEQYF
TRBD1 TRBJ1-1 TRBV27 . TGTGCCAGCAGTTGGTTTGGGACAGGCGAAGCTTTCTTT CASSWFGTGEAFF
. TRBJ1-2 TRBV6-5 . TGTGCCAGCAGTTACTCGATGGTGCTGGGTTTTGATGGCTACACCTTC CASSYSMVLGFDGYTF
TRBD1 TRBJ1-3 TRBV30 . TGTGCCTGGAGCGACAGGGGGCGTGGAAACACCATATATTTT CAWSDRGRGNTIYF
TRBD2 TRBJ2-1 TRBV6-2/TRBV6-3 . TGTGCCAGCAGTTACTCAGCGGGGGGCTACAATGAGCAGTTCTTC CASSYSAGGYNEQFF
. TRBJ2-7 TRBV25-1 . TGTGCCAGCAGTGAATCTAGGCCACCCCCAATCGGCGAGCAGTACTTC CASSESRPPPIGEQYF
. TRBJ1-1 TRBV25-1 . TGTGCCAGCACCATAAACACTGAAGCTTTCTTT CASTINTEAFF
. TRBJ1-2 TRBV9 . TGTGCCAGCAGCGGCCTCGGGGGGTATGGCTACACCTTC CASSGLGGYGYTF
. TRBJ2-3 TRBV7-9 . TGTGCCAGCAGGGGGGGCGCGTCCTCAACCCCTCACACAGATACGCAGTATTTT CASRGGASSTPHTDTQYF
. TRBJ1-1 TRBV28 . TGTGCCAGCTCCATGGCCCGACTCAACACTGAAGCTTTCTTT CASSMARLNTEAFF
. TRBJ1-2 TRBV5-1 . TGCGCCAGCAGCTCAGTACAGGGATCTAACTATGGCTACACCTTC CASSSVQGSNYGYTF
TRBD2 TRBJ2-7 TRBV4-3 once TGCGCCAGCAGCCAGGGGCTTGGGCGGGGGATGTACGAGCAGTACTTC CASSQGLGRGMYEQYF
. TRBJ2-3 TRBV3-1/TRBV3-2 . TGTGCCAGCAGCTTTCATCCCCCTAGCGCTGCAGATACGCAGTATTTT CASSFHPPSAADTQYF
. TRBJ1-1 TRBV6-5 . TGTGCCAGCAGTTACTCCGGCGCAAACACTGAAGCTTTCTTT CASSYSGANTEAFF
TRBD2 TRBJ2-2 TRBV12-5 . TGTGCTAGTGGTTTGCGAGCGGGGGGGTTTACCGGGGAGCTGTTTTTT CASGLRAGGFTGELFF